This TCR beta chain was captured in a study of T cells in Graves' hyperthyroidism and ophthalmopathy. Study in general: Initial diagnosis, before any treatment, was when peripheral blood was collected.

This clonotype was detected a few times. Its antigen is still unknown. Looked up from germline, CDR1 is DFQATT and CDR2 is SNEGSKA (reference sequence). This CDR3 has 15 amino acids. Trimming took 2 bases from V and 5 from J; bases not matched to a gene: 10. Graves' hyperthyroidism showing no ophthalmopathy progression within 18 months was considered stable. Diagnosis relied on clinical symptoms, serum thyroxine and TRAb, thyroid ultrasound and orbital computed tomography. Researchers took RNA transcripts and amplified the TCR beta CDR3 regions from them. A first-round RT-PCR of the TCR CDR3 used the HTBI primer set. TCRdb analysed the multiplex PCR reads with MiXCR anew, one entry per CDR3 protein. The profile shows more than 650,000 distinct CDR3 sequences, around 15% of them singletons. Study-level findings and limits: Most thyroid clonotypes expanded above 0.001 were also detected in blood.

The V call is TRBV20-1, the J call TRBJ2-7; 9 bases are shared with TRBD1. This TCR derives from a woman aged 18-30 years with Graves' hyperthyroidism. The sample taken for sequencing was blood. CDR3 sequence reads: CSARITTGTGHEQYF. CDR3 coding DNA: TGCAGTGCTAGAATTACGACCGGGACAGGGCACGAGCAGTACTTC.